The entry that follows covers one T cell receptor (beta chain) sequence. Clinical history reported by participants formed the basis on which cohorts were assigned. Donors of Cohort 3 who recovered were those that had two negative PCRs, clearance, or symptom resolution. These data originate in a study of blood T cell repertoires in COVID-19. Study information: Acute-phase and convalescent COVID-19 samples originated in the United States, Italy and Spain.

The CDR3 loop spans 12 amino acids. CDR1 MNHNS and CDR2 SASEGT come from the germline V gene. With 5 bases removed from V and 6 bases from J, the gap between germline ends came to 11 bases. In the original analysis: Quantification of nucleated cells was approximated via reference gene primer amplification. TCRdb keeps only in-frame clones here, not all; method: immunoSEQ multiplex PCR. That table furnishes V, J and clone size, whereas the DNA furnished D and trimming. This sample carries 300,000 or so clones, roughly nine tenths of them seen once, and the ten largest clones take about 0.93%. This TCR was sampled from a woman aged 30 to 39 who had recovered from COVID-19. Sequencing was carried out using PBMCs or T cells enriched from blood (not recorded which). The gene calls are TRBV6-1 and TRBJ2-7; TRBD1 is a possible D gene (5 bases). The CDR3 loop is CASSQGSGEQYF. The CDR3 DNA reads TGTGCCAGCAGTCAGGGTTCCGGCGAGCAGTACTTC.